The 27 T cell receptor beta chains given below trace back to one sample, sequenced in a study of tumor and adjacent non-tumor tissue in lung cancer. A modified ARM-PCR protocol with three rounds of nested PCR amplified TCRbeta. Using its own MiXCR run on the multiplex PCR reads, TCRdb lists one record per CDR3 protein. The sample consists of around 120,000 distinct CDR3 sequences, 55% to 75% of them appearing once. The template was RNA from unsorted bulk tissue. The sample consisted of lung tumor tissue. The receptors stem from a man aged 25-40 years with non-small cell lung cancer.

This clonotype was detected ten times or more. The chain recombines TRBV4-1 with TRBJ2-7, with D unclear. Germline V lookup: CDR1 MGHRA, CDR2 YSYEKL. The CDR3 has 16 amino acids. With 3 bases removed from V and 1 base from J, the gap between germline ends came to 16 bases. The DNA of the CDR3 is TGCGCCAGCAGCCAGACACAAGACCTCCAGTCCTACGAGCAGTACTTC. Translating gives CASSQTQDLQSYEQYF.

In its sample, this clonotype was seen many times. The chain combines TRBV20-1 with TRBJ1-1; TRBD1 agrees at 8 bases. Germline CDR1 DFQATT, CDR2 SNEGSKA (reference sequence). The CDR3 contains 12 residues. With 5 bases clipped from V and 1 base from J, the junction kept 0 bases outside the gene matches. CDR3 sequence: CSADRGNTEAFF. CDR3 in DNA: TGCAGTGCTGACAGGGGGAACACTGAAGCTTTCTTT.

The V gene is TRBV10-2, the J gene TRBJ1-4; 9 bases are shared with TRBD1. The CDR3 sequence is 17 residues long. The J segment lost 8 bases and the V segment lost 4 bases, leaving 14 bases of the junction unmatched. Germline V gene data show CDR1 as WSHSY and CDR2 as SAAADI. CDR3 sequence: CASSGSPYRGREEKLFF. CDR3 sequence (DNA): TGCGCCAGCAGTGGGTCACCATACAGGGGGCGCGAAGAAAAACTGTTTTTT.

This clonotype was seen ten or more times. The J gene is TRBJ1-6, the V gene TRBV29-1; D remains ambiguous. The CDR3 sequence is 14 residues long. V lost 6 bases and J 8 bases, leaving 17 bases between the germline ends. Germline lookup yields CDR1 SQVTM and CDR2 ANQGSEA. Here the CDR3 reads CSVAEAFGYSPLHF. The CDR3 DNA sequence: TGCAGCGTCGCTGAGGCATTCGGGTATTCACCCCTCCACTTT.

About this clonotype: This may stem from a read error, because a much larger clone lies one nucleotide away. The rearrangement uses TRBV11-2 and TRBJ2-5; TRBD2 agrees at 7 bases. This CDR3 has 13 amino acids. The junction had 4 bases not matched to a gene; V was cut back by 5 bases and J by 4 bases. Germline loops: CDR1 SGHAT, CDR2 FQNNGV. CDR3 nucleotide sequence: TGTGCCAGCAGCCCGCCGGGGGGAGAGACCCAGTACTTC. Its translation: CASSPPGGETQYF.

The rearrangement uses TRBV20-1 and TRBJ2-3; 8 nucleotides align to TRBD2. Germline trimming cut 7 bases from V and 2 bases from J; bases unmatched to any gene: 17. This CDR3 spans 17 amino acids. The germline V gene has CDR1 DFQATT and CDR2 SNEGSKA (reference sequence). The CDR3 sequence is CSGHSPGSSGNTDTQYF. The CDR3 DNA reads TGCAGTGGTCACTCCCCCGGGAGTAGCGGGAACACAGATACGCAGTATTTT.

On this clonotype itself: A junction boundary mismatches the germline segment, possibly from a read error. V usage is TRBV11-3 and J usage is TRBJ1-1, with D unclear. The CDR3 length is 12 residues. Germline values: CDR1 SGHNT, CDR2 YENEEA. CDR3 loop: CASSLSDAETFF. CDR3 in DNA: TGTGCCAGCAGTCTCAGTGACGCTGAAACTTTCTTT.

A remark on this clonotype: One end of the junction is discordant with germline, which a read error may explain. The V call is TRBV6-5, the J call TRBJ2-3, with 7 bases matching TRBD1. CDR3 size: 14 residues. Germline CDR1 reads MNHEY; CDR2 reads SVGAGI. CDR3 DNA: TGTGCCAGCAATACCCTAGGGGGCACAGATACGCACTATTTT. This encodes CASNTLGGTDTHYF.

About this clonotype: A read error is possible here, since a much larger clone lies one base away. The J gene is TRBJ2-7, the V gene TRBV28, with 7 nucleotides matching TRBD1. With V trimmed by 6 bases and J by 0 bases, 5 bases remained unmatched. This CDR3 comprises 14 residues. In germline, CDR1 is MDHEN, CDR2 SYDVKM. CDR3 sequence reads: CASRKTGSSYEQYF. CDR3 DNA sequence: TGTGCCAGCAGAAAGACAGGGAGCTCCTACGAGCAGTACTTC.

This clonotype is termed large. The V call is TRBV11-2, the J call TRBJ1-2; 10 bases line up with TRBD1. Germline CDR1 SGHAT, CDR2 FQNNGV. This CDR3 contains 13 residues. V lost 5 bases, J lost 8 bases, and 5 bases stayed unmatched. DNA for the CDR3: TGTGCCAGCAGCACCGGGACAGGGGACGGCTACACCTTC. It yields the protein CASSTGTGDGYTF.

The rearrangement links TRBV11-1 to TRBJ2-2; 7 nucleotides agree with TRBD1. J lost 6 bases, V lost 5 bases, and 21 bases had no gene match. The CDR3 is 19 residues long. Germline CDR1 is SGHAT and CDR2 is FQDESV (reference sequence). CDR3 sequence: CASSQMLGGGSPSAGELFF. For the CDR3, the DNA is TGTGCCAGCAGCCAAATGCTAGGGGGCGGTTCACCCTCCGCCGGGGAGCTGTTTTTT.

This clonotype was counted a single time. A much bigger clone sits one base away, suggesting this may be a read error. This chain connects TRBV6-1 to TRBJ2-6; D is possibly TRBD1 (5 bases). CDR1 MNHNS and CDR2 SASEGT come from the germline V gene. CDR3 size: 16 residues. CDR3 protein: CASSGGHISGASVLTF. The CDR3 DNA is TGTGCCAGCAGTGGAGGACACATCTCTGGGGCCAGCGTCCTGACTTTC.

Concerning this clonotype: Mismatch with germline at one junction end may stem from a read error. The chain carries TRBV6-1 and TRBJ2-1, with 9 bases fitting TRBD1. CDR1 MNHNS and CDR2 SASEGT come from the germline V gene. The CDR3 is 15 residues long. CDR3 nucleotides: TGTGCCAACAGTGAAGAGACAGGGGGCTACAATGAGCAGTTCTTC. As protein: CANSEETGGYNEQFF.

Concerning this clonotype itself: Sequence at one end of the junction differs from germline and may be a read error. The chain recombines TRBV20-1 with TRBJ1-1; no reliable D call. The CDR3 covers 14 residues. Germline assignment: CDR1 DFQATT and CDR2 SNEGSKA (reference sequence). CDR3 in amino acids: CSARIGPRGTGALF. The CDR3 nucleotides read TGCAGTGCTAGAATCGGGCCACGCGGCACTGGAGCTCTCTTT.

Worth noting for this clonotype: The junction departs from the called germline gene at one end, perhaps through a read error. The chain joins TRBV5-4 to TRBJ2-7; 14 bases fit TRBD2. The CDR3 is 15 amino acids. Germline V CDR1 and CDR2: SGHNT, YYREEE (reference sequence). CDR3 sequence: CASSGGLAGAYGQYF. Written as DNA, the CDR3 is TGTGCCAGCAGCGGGGGACTAGCGGGGGCCTACGGGCAGTACTTC.

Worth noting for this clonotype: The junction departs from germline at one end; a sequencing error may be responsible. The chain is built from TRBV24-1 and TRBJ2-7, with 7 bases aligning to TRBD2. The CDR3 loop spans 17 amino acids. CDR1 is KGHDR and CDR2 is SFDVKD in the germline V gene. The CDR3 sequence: CATSELTGREAFYEQYF. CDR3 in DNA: TGTGCTACCAGCGAGCTAACTGGGAGGGAAGCTTTCTACGAGCAGTACTTC.

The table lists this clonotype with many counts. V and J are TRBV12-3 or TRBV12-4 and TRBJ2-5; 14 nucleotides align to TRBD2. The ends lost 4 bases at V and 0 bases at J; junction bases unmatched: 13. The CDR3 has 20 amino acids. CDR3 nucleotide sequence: TGTGCCAGCAGTTATGACCCGGGACTAGCGGGAGACAAGTACCAAGAGACCCAGTACTTC. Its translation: CASSYDPGLAGDKYQETQYF.

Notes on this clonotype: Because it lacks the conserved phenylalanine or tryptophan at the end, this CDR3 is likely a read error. CDR3 coding DNA: TGTGCCAGCAGGATCGGACAGTACCAAGAGACCCAGTACTTA. Translating gives CASRIGQYQETQYL. This chain joins TRBV7-9 and TRBJ2-5; possibly TRBD1 for D (6 bases). Looked up from germline, CDR1 is SEHNR and CDR2 is FQNEAQ (reference sequence). Trimming removed 6 bases at V and 0 bases at J, with 11 bases between. There are 14 residues in the CDR3.

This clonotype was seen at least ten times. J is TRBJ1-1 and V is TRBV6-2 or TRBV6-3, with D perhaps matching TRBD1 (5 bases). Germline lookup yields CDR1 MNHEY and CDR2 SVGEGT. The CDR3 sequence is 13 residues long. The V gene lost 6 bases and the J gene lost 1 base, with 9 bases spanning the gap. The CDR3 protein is CASSSRENTEAFF. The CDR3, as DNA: TGTGCCAGCAGCTCCAGGGAGAACACTGAAGCTTTCTTT.

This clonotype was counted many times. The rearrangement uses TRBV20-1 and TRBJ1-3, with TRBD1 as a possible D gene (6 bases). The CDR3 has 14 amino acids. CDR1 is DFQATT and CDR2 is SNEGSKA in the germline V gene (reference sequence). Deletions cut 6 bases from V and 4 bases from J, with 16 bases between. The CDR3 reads CSAQTGTSGNTIYF. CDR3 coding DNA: TGCAGTGCCCAAACAGGGACTTCAGGAAACACCATATATTTT.

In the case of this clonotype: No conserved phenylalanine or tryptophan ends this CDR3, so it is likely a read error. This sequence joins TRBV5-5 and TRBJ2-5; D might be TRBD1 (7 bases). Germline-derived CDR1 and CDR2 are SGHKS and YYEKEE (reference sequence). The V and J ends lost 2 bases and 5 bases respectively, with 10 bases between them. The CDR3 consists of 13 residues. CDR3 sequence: CASSFRGEETQYC. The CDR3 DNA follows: TGTGCCAGCAGCTTCAGGGGGGAGGAGACCCAGTACTGC.

The CDR3 sequence: CASSFFAGGNIEQFF. For the CDR3, the DNA is TGTGCCAGCAGTTTTTTTGCGGGAGGGAATATTGAGCAGTTCTTC. The rearrangement uses TRBV11-3 and TRBJ2-1; TRBD2 agrees at 9 bases. Trimming removed 6 bases from V and 9 bases from J; junction bases left unmatched: 12. The CDR3 totals 15 residues. Germline V CDR1 and CDR2: SGHNT, YENEEA.

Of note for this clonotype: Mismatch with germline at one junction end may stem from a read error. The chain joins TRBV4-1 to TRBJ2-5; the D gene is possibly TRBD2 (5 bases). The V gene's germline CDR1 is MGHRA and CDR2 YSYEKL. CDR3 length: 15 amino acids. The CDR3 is CASSQDRDEEESQYF. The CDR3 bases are TGCGCCAGCAGTCAAGATCGGGATGAGGAAGAGAGCCAGTACTTC.

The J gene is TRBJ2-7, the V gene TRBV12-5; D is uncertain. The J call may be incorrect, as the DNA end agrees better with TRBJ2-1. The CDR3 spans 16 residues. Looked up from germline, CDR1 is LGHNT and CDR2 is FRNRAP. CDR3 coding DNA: TGTGCTAGTGGTTTGGTAAAAAAGGGAAACACCTACGAGCAGTTCTTC. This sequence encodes CASGLVKKGNTYEQFF.

This CDR3 reads CATRVGTGEQYF. As DNA, the CDR3 is TGTGCCACCAGAGTTGGGACTGGAGAGCAGTACTTC. V gene TRBV6-2 or TRBV6-3 combines with J gene TRBJ2-7, with a weak D call TRBD2 (6 bases). V lost 10 bases to trimming and J lost 7 bases, with 17 bases between them. Germline V lookup: CDR1 MNHEY, CDR2 SVGEGT. This CDR3 contains 12 residues.

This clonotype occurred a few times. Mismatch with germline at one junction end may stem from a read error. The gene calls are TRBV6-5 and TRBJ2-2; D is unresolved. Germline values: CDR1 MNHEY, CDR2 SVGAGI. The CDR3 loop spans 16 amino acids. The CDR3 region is CATSYRETSNTGELFF. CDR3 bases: TGTGCCACCAGTTACAGAGAGACCTCGAACACCGGGGAGCTGTTTTTT.

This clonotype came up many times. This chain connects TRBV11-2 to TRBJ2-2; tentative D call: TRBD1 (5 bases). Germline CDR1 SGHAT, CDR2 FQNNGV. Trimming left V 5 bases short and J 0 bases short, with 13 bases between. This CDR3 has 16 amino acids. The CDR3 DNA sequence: TGTGCCAGCAGCCTAGGGGCTAGGGCGAACACCGGGGAGCTGTTTTTT. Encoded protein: CASSLGARANTGELFF.